This TCR beta chain was found in a study of blood T cell repertoires in COVID-19. Whole-study context: Nucleic acid was either cDNA or gDNA, and it came from T cells, B-cell-depleted T cells, or PBMCs.

Profiled with immunoSEQ multiplex PCR; TCRdb holds only in-frame clones, not every one. The profile shows around 300,000 clones, 89% of them singletons. The CDR3 totals 13 residues. Per germline, CDR1 SNHLY and CDR2 FYNNEI. Trimming shortened V by 3 bases and J by 6 bases, and 12 bases separated the two germline ends. The study recruited people aged about 18 to 95 years across under 25 US areas. Assignments of participants to cohorts depended upon their own reported clinical history. The gene calls are TRBV2 and TRBJ2-7, with a weak D call TRBD1 (5 bases). The sample comprised PBMCs or T cells enriched from blood (not recorded which). The sequence derives from a woman aged 55-69 years who had recovered from COVID-19. The CDR3 region has the DNA TGTGCCAGCAGTGATCCCCAGGGCGGCGAGCAGTACTTC. It codes for CASSDPQGGEQYF. Drawing the rest from reference TRBV2 and TRBJ2-7, the complete variable domain is EPEVTQTPSHQVTQMGQEVILRCVPISNHLYFYWYRQILGQKVEFLVSFYNNEISEKSEIFDDQFSVERPDGSNFTLKIRSTKLEDSAMYFCASSDPQGGEQYFGPGTRLTVT.